This T cell receptor beta chain was documented in a study of blood T cell repertoires in COVID-19. This CDR3 contains 13 residues. Germline lookup yields CDR1 MGHRA and CDR2 YSYEKL. The germline V and J ends were trimmed by 3 bases and 8 bases, with 11 bases remaining between them. Sequencing was performed with immunoSEQ multiplex PCR; in TCRdb, only in-frame clones are kept and a portion is missing. The data hold around 280,000 clones, with 85% to 90% observed a single time. The V and J genes are TRBV4-1 and TRBJ2-1; no clear D. This clonotype was sampled from a woman between 18 and 29 years old with acute COVID-19. The specimen sequenced was PBMCs or T cells enriched from blood (not recorded which). CDR3 bases: TGCGCCAGCAGCCACAGTTTGGTTCATGAGCAGTTCTTC. Protein product: CASSHSLVHEQFF.